The 2 T cell receptor beta chains below come from one sample, sequenced in a study of cytomegalovirus exposure and HLA in healthy donors. Profiling relied on immunoSEQ multiplex PCR, and the TCRdb table lists in-frame clones only, not all of them. Among 130,000 to 150,000 clones listed, 70% to 90% were seen once. Sequences were obtained from PBMCs. The source of these receptors is a woman aged 25 to 45 in good health and CMV-seropositive.

V and J are TRBV6-6 and TRBJ1-1; D perhaps matches TRBD1 (5 bases). This CDR3 has 14 amino acids. Germline CDR1 is MNHNY and CDR2 is SVGAGI (reference sequence). The V end lost 4 bases, the J end lost 3 bases, and 12 bases lay between the germline ends. The CDR3 protein is CASSSRAEYTEAFF. CDR3 coding DNA: TGTGCCAGCAGTTCCAGGGCCGAGTACACTGAAGCTTTCTTT.

The chain joins TRBV28 to TRBJ1-1; no clear D. The CDR3 covers 15 residues. Germline loops: CDR1 MDHEN, CDR2 SYDVKM. V shed 4 bases and J shed 1 base, with 13 bases lying between them. The CDR3 DNA follows: TGTGCCAGCAGTTCAAGCGGACGGAAGAACACTGAAGCTTTCTTT. It yields the protein CASSSSGRKNTEAFF.